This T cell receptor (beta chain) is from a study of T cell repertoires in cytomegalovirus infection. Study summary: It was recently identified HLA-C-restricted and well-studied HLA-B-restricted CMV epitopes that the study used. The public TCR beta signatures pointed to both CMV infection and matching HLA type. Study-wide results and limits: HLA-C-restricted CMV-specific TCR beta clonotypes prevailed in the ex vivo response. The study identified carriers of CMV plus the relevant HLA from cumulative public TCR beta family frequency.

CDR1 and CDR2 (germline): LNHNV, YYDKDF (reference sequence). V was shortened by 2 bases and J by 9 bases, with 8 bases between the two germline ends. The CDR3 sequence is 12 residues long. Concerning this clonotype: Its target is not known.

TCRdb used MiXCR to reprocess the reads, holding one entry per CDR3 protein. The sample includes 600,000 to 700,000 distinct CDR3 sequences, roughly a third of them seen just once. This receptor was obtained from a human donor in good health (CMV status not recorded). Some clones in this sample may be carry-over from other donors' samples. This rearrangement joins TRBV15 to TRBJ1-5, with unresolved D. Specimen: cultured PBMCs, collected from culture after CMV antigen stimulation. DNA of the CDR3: TGTGCCACCAGCAGAAGTGGTCTGCCCCAGCATTTT. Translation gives CATSRSGLPQHF.